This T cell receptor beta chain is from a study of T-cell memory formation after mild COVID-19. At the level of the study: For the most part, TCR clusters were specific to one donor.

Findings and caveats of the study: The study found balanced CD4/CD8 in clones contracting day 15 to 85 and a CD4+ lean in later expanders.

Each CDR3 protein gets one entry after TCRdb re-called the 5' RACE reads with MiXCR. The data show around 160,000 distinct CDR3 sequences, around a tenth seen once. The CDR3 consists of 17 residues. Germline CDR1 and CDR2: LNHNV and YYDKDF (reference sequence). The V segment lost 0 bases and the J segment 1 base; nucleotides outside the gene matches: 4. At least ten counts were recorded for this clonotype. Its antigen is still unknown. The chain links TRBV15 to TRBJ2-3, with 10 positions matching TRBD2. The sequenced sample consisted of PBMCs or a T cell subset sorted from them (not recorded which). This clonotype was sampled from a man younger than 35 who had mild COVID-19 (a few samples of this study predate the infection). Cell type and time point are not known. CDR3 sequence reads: CATSRDSLAGGTDTQYF. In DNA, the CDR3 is TGTGCCACCAGCAGAGATTCCCTAGCGGGGGGCACAGATACGCAGTATTTT.